This T cell receptor beta chain emerged from a study of a mutant IDH1 vaccine in newly diagnosed glioma. For the study at large: Patients began vaccination 4-6 weeks after radiotherapy alone, or with temozolomide cycles. Of the patients given treatment, approximately 62% were male and around 38% were female, and a mean age of roughly 40 years was recorded.

Time point specified: week 11, during vaccination. Vaccination comprised doses that each held 300 ug of mutant IDH1 20-mer peptide, plus topical imiquimod. As for this clone: The antigen is undetermined.

Some clones are missing from TCRdb's copy, which holds only in-frame ones; the method was immunoSEQ multiplex PCR. The top ten clones hold 2.4% of a sample with under 55,000 clones, 75% to 95% of them seen once. Findings and limits, study-wide: Immune responses arising from the vaccine appeared in 90% to 95% of patients.

V lost 0 bases and J lost 4, with 9 bases in between. This CDR3 region has 15 residues. This TCR was recovered from a man aged 45-65 years with glioma. Material: PBMCs, obtained from a glioma patient whose treatment included an IDH1 peptide vaccine. This chain uses TRBV23-1 with TRBJ1-4; a weak D match, TRBD1 (5 bases). TRBV23-1 is identified as an open reading frame with a role that is uncertain. CDR3 residues: CASSQSGRVNEKLFF. The CDR3 nucleotides are TGCGCCAGCAGTCAATCTGGCAGGGTTAATGAAAAACTGTTTTTT.